This record looks at one TCR beta chain sequence and its context. J was trimmed by 3 bases and V by 6 bases; bases with no gene match: 8. The CDR3 is made up of 15 amino acids. Germline loops: CDR1 MNHEY, CDR2 SVGAGI. The data were obtained in a study of blood T cell repertoires in COVID-19. Looking at the study overall: PBMCs, B-cell-depleted T cells, or T cells provided the cDNA or gDNA that made up the material.

Libraries were prepared by immunoSEQ multiplex PCR; TCRdb keeps only in-frame clonotypes and omits some of them. The profile shows about 94,000 clones, roughly 80% of them singletons. The TCR was taken from a human donor in a cohort sampled during active COVID-19. Sequenced material: peripheral blood. The chain combines TRBV6-5 with TRBJ2-7; 10 bases map to TRBD1. The CDR3 is CASRGGQGNIYEQYF. Here the CDR3 DNA reads TGTGCCAGCAGGGGGGGACAGGGGAACATCTACGAGCAGTACTTC.